The entry below describes one T cell receptor (beta chain). Antigen unknown. Data came from immunoSEQ multiplex PCR; TCRdb stores just in-frame clones and leaves some out. This sample has roughly 130,000 clones, with roughly 77% found just once. Germline CDR1 and CDR2: DFQATT and SNEGSKA (reference sequence). V lost 8 bases and J lost 4; bases outside the gene matches: 2. The CDR3 is 11 amino acids. This sample is part of a study of a mutant IDH1 vaccine in newly diagnosed glioma. Turning to the study itself: The vaccination schedule gave patients eight doses in weeks 1, 3, 5, 7, 11, 15, 19 and 23. Once 4-6 weeks had passed after radiotherapy alone, vaccination started, or it started with temozolomide cycles. Sex among treated patients split about 60% male, roughly 38% female; mean age was approximately 40 years. Patients arrived already treated with radiotherapy, temozolomide, or both, most having had both.

Time point given: week 11, during vaccination. Every vaccination contained 300 ug of the mutant IDH1 20-mer peptide and was paired with topical imiquimod. Sequenced here: PBMCs, sampled from a glioma patient whose treatment included an IDH1 peptide vaccine. The J gene is TRBJ2-1, the V gene TRBV20-1, with 7 bases aligning to TRBD1. The clonotype comes from a middle-aged man with glioma. CDR3 region: CSRQGYNEQFF. CDR3 in DNA: TGCAGTCGACAGGGATACAATGAGCAGTTCTTC.